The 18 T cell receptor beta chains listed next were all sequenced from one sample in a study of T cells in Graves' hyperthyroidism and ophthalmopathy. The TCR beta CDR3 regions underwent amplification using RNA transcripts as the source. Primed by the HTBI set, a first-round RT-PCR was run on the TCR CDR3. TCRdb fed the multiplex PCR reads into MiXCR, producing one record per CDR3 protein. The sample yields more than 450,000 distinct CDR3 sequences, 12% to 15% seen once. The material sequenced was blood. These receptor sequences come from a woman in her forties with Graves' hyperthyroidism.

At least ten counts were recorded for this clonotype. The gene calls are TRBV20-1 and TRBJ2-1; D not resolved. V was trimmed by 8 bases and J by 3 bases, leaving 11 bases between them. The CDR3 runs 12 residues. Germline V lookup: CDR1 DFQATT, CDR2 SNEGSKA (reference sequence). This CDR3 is CSKSFDYNEQFF. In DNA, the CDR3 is TGCAGTAAGAGCTTTGACTACAATGAGCAGTTCTTC.

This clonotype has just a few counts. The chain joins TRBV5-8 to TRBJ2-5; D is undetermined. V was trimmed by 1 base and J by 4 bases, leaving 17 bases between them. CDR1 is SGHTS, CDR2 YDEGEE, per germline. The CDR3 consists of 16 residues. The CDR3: CASSLYGRSSRETQYF. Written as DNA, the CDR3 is TGTGCCAGCAGCTTGTACGGCAGATCCTCAAGAGAGACCCAGTACTTC.

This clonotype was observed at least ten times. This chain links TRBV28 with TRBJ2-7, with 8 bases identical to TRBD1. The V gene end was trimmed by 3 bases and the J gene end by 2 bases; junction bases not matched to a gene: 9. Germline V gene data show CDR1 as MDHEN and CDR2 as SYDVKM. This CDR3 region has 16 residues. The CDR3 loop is CASSFTGGTGPYEQYF. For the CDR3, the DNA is TGTGCCAGCAGTTTCACAGGGGGGACGGGTCCCTACGAGCAGTACTTC.

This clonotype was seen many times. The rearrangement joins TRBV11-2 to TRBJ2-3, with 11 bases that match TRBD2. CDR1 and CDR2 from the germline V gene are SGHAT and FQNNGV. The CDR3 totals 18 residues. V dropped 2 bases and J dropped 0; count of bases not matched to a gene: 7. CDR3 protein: CASSLRLAGLRSTDTQYF. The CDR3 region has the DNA TGTGCCAGCAGCTTAAGACTAGCGGGATTGCGGAGCACAGATACGCAGTATTTT.

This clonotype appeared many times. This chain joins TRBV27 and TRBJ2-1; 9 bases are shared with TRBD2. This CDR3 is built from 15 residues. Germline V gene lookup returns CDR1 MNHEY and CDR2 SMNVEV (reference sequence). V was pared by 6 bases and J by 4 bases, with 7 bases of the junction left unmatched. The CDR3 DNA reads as TGTGCCAGCAGCTTAAGAACTAGCGGGTACAATGAGCAGTTCTTC. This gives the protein CASSLRTSGYNEQFF.

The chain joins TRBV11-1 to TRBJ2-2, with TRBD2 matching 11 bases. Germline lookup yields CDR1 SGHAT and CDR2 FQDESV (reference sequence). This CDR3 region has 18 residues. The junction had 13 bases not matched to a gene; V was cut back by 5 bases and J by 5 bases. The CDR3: CASSKWGTLAGGTGELFF. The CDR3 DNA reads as TGTGCCAGCAGCAAATGGGGGACTCTAGCGGGAGGAACCGGGGAGCTGTTTTTT.

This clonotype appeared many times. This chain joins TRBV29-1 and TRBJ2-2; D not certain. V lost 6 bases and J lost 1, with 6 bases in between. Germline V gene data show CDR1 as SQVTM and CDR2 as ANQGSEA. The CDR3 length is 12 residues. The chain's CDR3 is CSVMLNTGELFF. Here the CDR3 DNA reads TGCAGCGTGATGTTGAACACCGGGGAGCTGTTTTTT.

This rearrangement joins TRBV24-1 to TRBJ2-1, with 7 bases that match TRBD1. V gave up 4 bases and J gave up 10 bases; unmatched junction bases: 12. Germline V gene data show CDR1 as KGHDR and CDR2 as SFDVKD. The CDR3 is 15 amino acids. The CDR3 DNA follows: TGTGCCACCAGTGACCCCACAGGGGTCCTAAGCGAGCAGTTCTTC. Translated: CATSDPTGVLSEQFF.

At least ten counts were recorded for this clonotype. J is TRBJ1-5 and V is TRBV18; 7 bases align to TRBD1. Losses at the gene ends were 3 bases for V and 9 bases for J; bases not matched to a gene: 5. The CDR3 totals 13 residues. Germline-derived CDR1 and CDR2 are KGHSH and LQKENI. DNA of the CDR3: TGTGCCAGCTCACCGGACAGGAGTGGGCCCCAGCATTTT. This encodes CASSPDRSGPQHF.

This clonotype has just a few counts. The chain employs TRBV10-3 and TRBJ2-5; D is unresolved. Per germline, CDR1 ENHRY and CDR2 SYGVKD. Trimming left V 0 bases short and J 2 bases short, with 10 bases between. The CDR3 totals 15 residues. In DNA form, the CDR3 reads TGTGCCATCAGTGAGTCGGTCCAGCCTCAAGAGACCCAGTACTTC. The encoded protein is CAISESVQPQETQYF.

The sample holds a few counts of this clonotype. The CDR3 DNA is TGCGCCAGCAGCTTGCAGGTCGTTGGGACTGAAGCTTTCTTT. It encodes CASSLQVVGTEAFF. J is TRBJ1-1 and V is TRBV5-1; D not resolved. The germline gives CDR1 SGHRS, CDR2 YFSETQ. V was shortened by 1 base and J by 5 bases, with 12 bases between the two germline ends. The CDR3 covers 14 residues. The full variable domain, its missing parts supplied by reference TRBV5-1 and TRBJ1-1, is KAGVTQTPRYLIKTRGQQVTLSCSPISGHRSVSWYQQTPGQGLQFLFEYFSETQRNKGNFPGRFSGRQFSNSRSEMNVSTLELGDSALYLCASSLQVVGTEAFFGQGTRLTVV.

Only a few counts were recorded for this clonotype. The CDR3 loop is CASSLVQATDGELFF. The CDR3 DNA follows: TGTGCCAGCAGCTTAGTACAGGCTACGGACGGGGAGCTGTTTTTT. The J gene is TRBJ2-2, the V gene TRBV7-3, with D possibly matching TRBD1 (5 bases). Looked up from germline, CDR1 is SGHTA and CDR2 is FQGTGA. The CDR3 is made up of 15 amino acids. Trimming removed 2 bases at V and 7 bases at J, with 14 bases between.

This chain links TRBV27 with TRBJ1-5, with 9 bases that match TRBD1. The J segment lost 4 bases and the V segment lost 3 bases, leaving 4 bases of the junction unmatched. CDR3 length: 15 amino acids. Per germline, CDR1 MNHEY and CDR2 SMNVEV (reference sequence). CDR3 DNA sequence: TGTGCCAGCAGTTTTAGGGGGACAGGGAATCAGCCCCAGCATTTT. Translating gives CASSFRGTGNQPQHF.

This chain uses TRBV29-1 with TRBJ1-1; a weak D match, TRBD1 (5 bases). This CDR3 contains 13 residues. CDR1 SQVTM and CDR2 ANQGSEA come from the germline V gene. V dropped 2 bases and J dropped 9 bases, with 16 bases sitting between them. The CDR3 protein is CSVELSIDSQAFF. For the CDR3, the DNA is TGCAGCGTTGAACTATCTATAGACAGTCAAGCTTTCTTT.

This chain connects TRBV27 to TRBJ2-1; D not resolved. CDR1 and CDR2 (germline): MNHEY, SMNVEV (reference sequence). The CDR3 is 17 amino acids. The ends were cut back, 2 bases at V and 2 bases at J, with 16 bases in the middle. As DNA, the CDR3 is TGTGCCAGCAGTTTAAATTCCCGAGCCCCTACCTACAATGAGCAGTTCTTC. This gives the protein CASSLNSRAPTYNEQFF.

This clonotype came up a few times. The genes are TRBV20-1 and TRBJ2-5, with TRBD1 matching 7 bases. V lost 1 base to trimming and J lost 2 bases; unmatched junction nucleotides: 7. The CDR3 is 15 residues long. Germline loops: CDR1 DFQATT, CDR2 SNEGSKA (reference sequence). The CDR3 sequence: CSARATGVKQETQYF. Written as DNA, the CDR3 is TGCAGTGCTAGAGCAACAGGGGTAAAACAAGAGACCCAGTACTTC.

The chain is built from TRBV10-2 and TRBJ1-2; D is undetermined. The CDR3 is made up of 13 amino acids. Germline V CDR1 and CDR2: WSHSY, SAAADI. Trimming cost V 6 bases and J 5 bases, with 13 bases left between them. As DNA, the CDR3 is TGCGCCAGCAGCCAAGGCTTGGAGTATGGCTACACCTTC. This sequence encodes CASSQGLEYGYTF.

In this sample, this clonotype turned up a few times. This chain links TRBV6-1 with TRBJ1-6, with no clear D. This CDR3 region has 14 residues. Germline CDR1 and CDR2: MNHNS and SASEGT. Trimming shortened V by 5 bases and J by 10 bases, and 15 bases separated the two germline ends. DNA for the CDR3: TGTGCCAGCAGTCTCGGGTCGCCGGGATCACCCCTCCACTTT. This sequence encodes CASSLGSPGSPLHF.